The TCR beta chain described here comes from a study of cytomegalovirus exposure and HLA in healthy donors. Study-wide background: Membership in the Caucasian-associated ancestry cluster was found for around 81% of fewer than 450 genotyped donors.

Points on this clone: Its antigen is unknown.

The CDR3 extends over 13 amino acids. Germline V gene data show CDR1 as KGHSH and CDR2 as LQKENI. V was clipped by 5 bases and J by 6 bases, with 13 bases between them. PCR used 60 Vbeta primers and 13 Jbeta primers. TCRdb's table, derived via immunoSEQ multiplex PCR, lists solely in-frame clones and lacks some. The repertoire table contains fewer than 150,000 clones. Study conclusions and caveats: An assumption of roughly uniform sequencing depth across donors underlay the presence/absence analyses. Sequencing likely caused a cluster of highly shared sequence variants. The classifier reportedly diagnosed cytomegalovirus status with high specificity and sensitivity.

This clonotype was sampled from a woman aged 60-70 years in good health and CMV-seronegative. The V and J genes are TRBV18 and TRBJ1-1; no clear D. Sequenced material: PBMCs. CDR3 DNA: TGTGCCAGCTCAACTGAATTTGCGTCTGAAGCTTTCTTT. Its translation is CASSTEFASEAFF.